Presented here are 25 T cell receptor beta chains from one specimen sequenced in a study of Ad26.COV2.S vaccination and SARS-CoV-2 variants. Data came from immunoSEQ multiplex PCR; TCRdb stores just in-frame clones and leaves some out. The sample lists fewer than 900,000 clones, roughly 90% occurring once. Treatment defined: around 19 received Ad26.COV2.S at low or high dose, single or two shots; 5 received placebo; per-sample allocation not given. Collection of the samples took place on day 63 after the first injection of vaccine or placebo. The input for sequencing was peripheral blood, taken in a trial of Ad26.COV2.S vaccine versus placebo. These receptor sequences come from a person between 18 and 60 years old who received the Ad26.COV2.S COVID-19 vaccine or a placebo.

The chain has TRBV29-1 and TRBJ2-7, with 8 bases fitting TRBD1. The CDR3 has 16 amino acids. After removal of 4 bases from V and 2 bases from J, the junction contained 13 bases not matched to a gene. The V gene's germline CDR1 is SQVTM and CDR2 ANQGSEA. CDR3 sequence reads: CSVAGTGPSVTYEQYF. For the CDR3, the DNA is TGCAGCGTTGCCGGGACAGGTCCCTCAGTCACCTACGAGCAGTACTTC.

This clone came up once. This rearrangement joins TRBV19 to TRBJ1-1; 7 nucleotides match TRBD1. After removal of 7 bases from V and 7 bases from J, the junction contained 3 bases not matched to a gene. CDR1 and CDR2 (germline): LNHDA, SQIVND (reference sequence). This CDR3 is built from 11 residues. The CDR3: CASIDRVEAFF. The CDR3 DNA follows: TGTGCCAGTATTGACAGGGTTGAAGCTTTCTTT.

The chain has TRBV6-4 and TRBJ2-1; tentative D call: TRBD1 (5 bases). This CDR3 spans 15 amino acids. Trimming removed 6 bases from V and 2 bases from J, with 14 bases in between. CDR1 and CDR2 from the germline V gene are MRHNA and SNTAGT. The DNA for the CDR3 is TGTGCCAGCAGCCAGGGTGGGGCGACCTACAATGAGCAGTTCTTC. Amino acid sequence: CASSQGGATYNEQFF.

V and J are TRBV7-9 and TRBJ2-5, with TRBD2 matching 12 bases. CDR1 is SEHNR and CDR2 is FQNEAQ in the germline V gene (reference sequence). V trimming: 5 bases; J trimming: 7 bases; junction bases outside the gene matches: 8. The CDR3 runs 15 residues. The CDR3: CASSTPSGGAATQYF. The CDR3, as DNA: TGTGCCAGCAGCACCCCTAGCGGGGGGGCCGCGACCCAGTACTTC.

This chain uses TRBV20-1 with TRBJ2-5; D uncertain. The CDR3 totals 15 residues. CDR1 and CDR2 (germline): DFQATT, SNEGSKA (reference sequence). Trimming cost V 4 bases and J 1 base, with 16 bases left between them. The CDR3 DNA reads as TGCAGTGCTACTGACTCGGAAGGTTCCCAAGAGACCCAGTACTTC. Translated: CSATDSEGSQETQYF.

The chain carries TRBV5-1 and TRBJ2-5, with D perhaps TRBD1 (5 bases). This CDR3 spans 14 amino acids. V was clipped by 4 bases and J by 5 bases, with 15 bases between them. Germline CDR1 is SGHRS and CDR2 is YFSETQ. CDR3 sequence (DNA): TGCGCCAGCAGCATATCGACAGCCTTGGAGACCCAGTACTTC. It is translated as CASSISTALETQYF.

J is TRBJ1-5 and V is TRBV10-1, with D perhaps matching TRBD1 (6 bases). The V end lost 4 bases, the J end lost 4 bases, and 8 bases lay between the germline ends. The germline CDR1 and CDR2 sequences are WNHNN and SYGVQD (reference sequence). CDR3 length: 13 residues. The chain's CDR3 is CASSGGANQPQHF. The CDR3 DNA sequence: TGCGCCAGCAGTGGGGGGGCTAATCAGCCCCAGCATTTT.

V usage is TRBV4-1 and J usage is TRBJ2-1, with 9 bases that match TRBD1. The CDR3 spans 15 residues. The trim removed 6 bases at V and 7 bases at J, leaving 10 bases unmatched. Germline lookup yields CDR1 MGHRA and CDR2 YSYEKL. The DNA of the CDR3 is TGCGCCAGCAGATCACCGGGACAGGGTCGAAATGAGCAGTTCTTC. Protein: CASRSPGQGRNEQFF.

This clone was counted a single time. The chain joins TRBV18 to TRBJ1-1; D gene uncertain. The CDR3 runs to 15 residues. Germline V gene sequence: CDR1 KGHSH, CDR2 LQKENI. The germline V and J ends were trimmed by 6 bases and 1 base, with 15 bases remaining between them. The CDR3 here is CASSGPGGQNTEAFF. The CDR3 bases are TGTGCCAGCTCCGGACCGGGAGGCCAGAACACTGAAGCTTTCTTT.

The chain recombines TRBV7-6 with TRBJ1-3; possibly TRBD1 for D (6 bases). The CDR3 is made up of 17 amino acids. With 1 base removed from V and 4 bases from J, the gap between germline ends came to 17 bases. CDR1 is SGHVS and CDR2 is FNYEAQ in the germline V gene. The CDR3 sequence is CASSLGNRDDGGNTIYF. DNA for the CDR3: TGTGCCAGCAGCTTAGGAAACAGGGACGATGGCGGAAACACCATATATTTT.

The chain is built from TRBV4-3 and TRBJ1-3, with D possibly being TRBD1 (5 bases). Germline CDR1 and CDR2: LGHNA and YSLEER. V was trimmed by 1 base and J by 2 bases, leaving 9 bases between them. This CDR3 is 15 amino acids long. For the CDR3, the DNA is TGCGCCAGCAGCCAAGCAGGGTTCCCTGGAAACACCATATATTTT. Amino acid sequence: CASSQAGFPGNTIYF.

V usage is TRBV7-3 and J usage is TRBJ2-3, with D tentatively TRBD2 (6 bases). The CDR3 loop spans 13 amino acids. Germline V CDR1 and CDR2: SGHTA, FQGTGA. The germline V and J ends were trimmed by 3 bases and 3 bases, with 7 bases remaining between them. CDR3 in DNA: TGTGCCAGCAGCTTTCGGGGGACAGATACGCAGTATTTT. Its protein is CASSFRGTDTQYF.

The chain combines TRBV11-2 with TRBJ2-7; 9 bases fit TRBD1. With 3 bases clipped from V and 4 bases from J, the junction kept 7 bases outside the gene matches. Germline CDR1 and CDR2: SGHAT and FQNNGV. The CDR3 runs to 15 residues. As DNA, the CDR3 is TGTGCCAGCAGCTTCAATACAGGGGGCGCGTACGAGCAGTACTTC. This codes for CASSFNTGGAYEQYF.

V usage is TRBV7-2 and J usage is TRBJ1-1; no reliable D call. Per the germline V gene, CDR1 is SGHTA and CDR2 is FQGNSA. The CDR3 is 10 amino acids. V was clipped by 7 bases and J by 1 base, with 1 base between them. CDR3: CASKNTEAFF. The DNA for the CDR3 is TGTGCCAGCAAGAACACTGAAGCTTTCTTT.

Details on this clone: Other DNA sequences in the same sample also yield this CDR3. The chain employs TRBV7-2 and TRBJ2-7, with a possible D match to TRBD1 (6 bases). The CDR3 length is 15 residues. Trimming shortened V by 2 bases and J by 1 base, and 12 bases separated the two germline ends. Germline V gives CDR1 SGHTA, CDR2 FQGNSA. The CDR3 nucleotides are TGTGCCAGCAGCTTAATAAGGGGGTCTTCCTACGAGCAGTACTTC. As protein: CASSLIRGSSYEQYF.

This clone came up once. This chain links TRBV7-9 with TRBJ2-2; D gene unclear. V was cut by 11 bases and J by 4 bases, with 17 bases left in between. The length of the CDR3 is 14 residues. Germline-derived CDR1 and CDR2 are SEHNR and FQNEAQ (reference sequence). In DNA, the CDR3 is TGTGCCGCAAGCGCTAGGGTCTTCACCGGGGAGCTGTTTTTT. Protein product: CAASARVFTGELFF.

Concerning this clone: The identical CDR3 is also encoded by other nucleotide sequences in the sample. This sequence joins TRBV20-1 and TRBJ2-2, with D possibly matching TRBD2 (5 bases). This CDR3 spans 11 amino acids. Germline values: CDR1 DFQATT, CDR2 SNEGSKA (reference sequence). Trimming removed 6 bases from V and 7 bases from J, with 9 bases in between. The DNA for the CDR3 is TGCAGTGCCCGGCGGGTCGGGGAGCTGTTTTTT. Protein: CSARRVGELFF.

The chain combines TRBV3-1 (or the pseudogene TRBV3-2) with TRBJ2-1, with D tentatively TRBD1 (6 bases). V dropped 1 base and J dropped 8 bases, with 15 bases sitting between them. CDR3 length: 15 residues. Germline values: CDR1 LGHDT, CDR2 YNNKEL (reference sequence). CDR3 sequence: CASSQAGQGKDEQFF. CDR3 nucleotide sequence: TGTGCCAGCAGCCAAGCGGGTCAGGGGAAGGATGAGCAGTTCTTC.

This clone was detected only a few times. The chain carries TRBV2 and TRBJ1-5; no definite D call. The V gene's germline CDR1 is SNHLY and CDR2 FYNNEI. V shed 4 bases and J shed 8 bases, with 6 bases lying between them. The CDR3 runs to 11 residues. CDR3 in amino acids: CASSGGEPQHF. The CDR3 region has the DNA TGTGCCAGCAGTGGAGGAGAGCCCCAGCATTTT.

This clone was picked up one time. The genes are TRBV19 and TRBJ2-4, with D hard to call. The germline V and J ends were trimmed by 6 bases and 4 bases, with 10 bases remaining between them. Germline CDR1 and CDR2: LNHDA and SQIVND (reference sequence). The CDR3 has 13 amino acids. Here the CDR3 reads CASRSQGKNIQYF. In nucleotides, the CDR3 is TGTGCCAGTAGGTCCCAAGGGAAAAACATTCAGTACTTC. Variable domain in full (rest from reference TRBV19 and TRBJ2-4): DGGITQSPKYLFRKEGQNVTLSCEQNLNHDAMYWYRQDPGQGLRLIYYSQIVNDFQKGDIAEGYSVSREKKESFPLTVTSAQKNPTAFYLCASRSQGKNIQYFGAGTRLSVL.

This sequence joins TRBV7-9 and TRBJ1-4; no reliable D call. Trimming pared 0 bases from V and 7 bases from J, leaving 15 bases between. This CDR3 comprises 16 residues. CDR1 SEHNR and CDR2 FQNEAQ come from the germline V gene (reference sequence). The CDR3 nucleotides are TGTGCCAGCAGCTTAGCCGCGGTGGGAGTTGGTGAAAAACTGTTTTTT. It translates to CASSLAAVGVGEKLFF.

On this clone itself: Other DNA sequences in this specimen translate into the identical CDR3. J is TRBJ2-2 and V is TRBV7-9; D unresolved. The CDR3 runs to 12 residues. From germline, CDR1 is SEHNR and CDR2 FQNEAQ (reference sequence). Trimming pared 1 base from V and 6 bases from J, leaving 3 bases between. The CDR3 DNA reads as TGTGCCAGCAGCTTAGGGGCCGGGGAGCTGTTTTTT. This gives the protein CASSLGAGELFF.

This chain joins TRBV6-5 and TRBJ1-3, with no clear D. The germline V gene encodes CDR1 MNHEY and CDR2 SVGAGI. V lost 8 bases and J lost 0, with 8 bases in between. This CDR3 comprises 13 residues. CDR3 DNA: TGTGCCAGCGGACGGGACTCTGGAAACACCATATATTTT. Translated, it gives CASGRDSGNTIYF.

The genes are TRBV24-1 and TRBJ2-1; 7 bases agree with TRBD2. J lost 6 bases, V lost 5 bases, and 3 bases had no gene match. Germline-derived CDR1 and CDR2 are KGHDR and SFDVKD. The CDR3 consists of 13 residues. In DNA form, the CDR3 reads TGTGCCACCAGTGTATCGGGGGGCAATGAGCAGTTCTTC. Residues: CATSVSGGNEQFF.

The gene calls are TRBV6-2 or TRBV6-3 and TRBJ1-4; 9 positions agree with TRBD1. Trimming cost V 2 bases and J 8 bases; bases outside gene matches: 9. The CDR3 runs 16 residues. The V gene's germline CDR1 is MNHEY and CDR2 SVGEGT. CDR3 loop: CASSYRWTGEYEKLFF. DNA for the CDR3: TGTGCCAGCAGTTACCGATGGACAGGGGAATACGAAAAACTGTTTTTT.